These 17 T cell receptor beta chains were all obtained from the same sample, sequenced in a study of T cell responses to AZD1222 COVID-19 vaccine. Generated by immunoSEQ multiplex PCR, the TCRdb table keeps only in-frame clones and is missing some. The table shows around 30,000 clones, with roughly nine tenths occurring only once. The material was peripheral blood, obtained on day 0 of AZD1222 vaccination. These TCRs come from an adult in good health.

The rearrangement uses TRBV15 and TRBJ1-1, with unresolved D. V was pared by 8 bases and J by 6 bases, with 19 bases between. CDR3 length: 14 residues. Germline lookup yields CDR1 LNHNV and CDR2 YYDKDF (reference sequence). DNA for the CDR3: TGTGCCACCCGCGATTCCCGGCATAACTCTGAAGCTTTCTTT. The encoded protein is CATRDSRHNSEAFF.

CDR3 bases: TGTGCCAGCAGGAGGACGACGGGAAATGGAAACACCATATATTTT. Its protein is CASRRTTGNGNTIYF. The chain combines TRBV6-5 with TRBJ1-3, with D uncertain. The germline V gene encodes CDR1 MNHEY and CDR2 SVGAGI. Trimming took 6 bases from V and 3 from J, leaving 15 bases between them. CDR3 length equals 15 residues.

CDR3 amino acids: CASSAGSEGFGYTF. The CDR3 bases are TGTGCCAGCAGTGCCGGGAGCGAGGGTTTTGGCTACACCTTC. The chain combines TRBV5-4 with TRBJ1-2; D not resolved. The length of the CDR3 is 14 residues. Germline assignment: CDR1 SGHNT and CDR2 YYREEE (reference sequence). With 5 bases removed from V and 7 bases from J, the gap between germline ends came to 18 bases.

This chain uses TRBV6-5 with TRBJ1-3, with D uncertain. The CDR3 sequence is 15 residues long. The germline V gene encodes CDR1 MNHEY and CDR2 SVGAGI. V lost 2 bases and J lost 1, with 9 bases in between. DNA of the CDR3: TGTGCCAGCAGTTACGCCAGGTTATCTGGAAACACCATATATTTT. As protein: CASSYARLSGNTIYF.

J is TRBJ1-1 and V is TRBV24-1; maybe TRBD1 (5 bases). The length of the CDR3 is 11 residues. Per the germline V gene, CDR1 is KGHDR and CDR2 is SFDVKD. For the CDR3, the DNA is TGTGCAGTAGGGGTGAACACTGAAGCTTTCTTT. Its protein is CAVGVNTEAFF.

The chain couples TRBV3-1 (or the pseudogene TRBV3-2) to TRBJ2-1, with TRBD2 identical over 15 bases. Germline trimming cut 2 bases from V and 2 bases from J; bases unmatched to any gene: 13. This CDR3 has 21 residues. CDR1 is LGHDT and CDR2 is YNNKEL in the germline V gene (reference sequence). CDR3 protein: CASSQTRTSGGARLPYNEQFF. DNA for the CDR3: TGTGCCAGCAGCCAAACAAGGACTAGCGGGGGGGCCCGGTTACCCTACAATGAGCAGTTCTTC.

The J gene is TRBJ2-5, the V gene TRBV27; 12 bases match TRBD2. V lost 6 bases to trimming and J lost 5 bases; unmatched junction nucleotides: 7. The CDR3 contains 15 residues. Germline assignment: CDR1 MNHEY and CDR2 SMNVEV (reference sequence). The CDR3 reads CASRKRTSGMETQYF. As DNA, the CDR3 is TGTGCCAGCAGGAAACGGACTAGCGGGATGGAGACCCAGTACTTC.

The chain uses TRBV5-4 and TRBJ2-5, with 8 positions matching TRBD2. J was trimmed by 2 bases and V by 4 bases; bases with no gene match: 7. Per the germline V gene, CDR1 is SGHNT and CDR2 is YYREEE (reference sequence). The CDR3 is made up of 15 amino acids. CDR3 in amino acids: CASSPTSGSQETQYF. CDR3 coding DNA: TGTGCCAGCAGCCCCACTAGCGGCTCTCAAGAGACCCAGTACTTC.

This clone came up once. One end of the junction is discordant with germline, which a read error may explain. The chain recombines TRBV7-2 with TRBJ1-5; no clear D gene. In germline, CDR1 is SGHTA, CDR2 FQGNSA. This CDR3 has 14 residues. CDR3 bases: TGTGCCAGCAGCCTAGCGGGGATAGATCAGCCCCAGCATTTT. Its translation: CASSLAGIDQPQHF.

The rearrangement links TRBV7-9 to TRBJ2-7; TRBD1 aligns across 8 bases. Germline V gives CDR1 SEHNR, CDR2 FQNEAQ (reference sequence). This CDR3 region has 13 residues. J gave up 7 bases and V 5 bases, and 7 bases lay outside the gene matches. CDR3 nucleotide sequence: TGTGCCAGCAGCGCGGGACAGGTAGGGGAGCAGTACTTC. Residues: CASSAGQVGEQYF.

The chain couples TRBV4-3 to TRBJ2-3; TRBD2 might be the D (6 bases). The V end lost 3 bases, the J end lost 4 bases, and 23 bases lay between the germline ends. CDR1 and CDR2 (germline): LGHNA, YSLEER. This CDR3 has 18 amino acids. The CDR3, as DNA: TGCGCCAGCAGCCAGGGGGGACCGGCGGGCCGTATCCCAGATACGCAGTATTTT. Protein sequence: CASSQGGPAGRIPDTQYF.

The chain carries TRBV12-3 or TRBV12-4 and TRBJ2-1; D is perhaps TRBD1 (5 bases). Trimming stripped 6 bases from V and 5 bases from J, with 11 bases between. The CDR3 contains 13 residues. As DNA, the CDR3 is TGTGCCAGCAGATATGACAGCAACAATGAGCAGTTCTTC. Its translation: CASRYDSNNEQFF.

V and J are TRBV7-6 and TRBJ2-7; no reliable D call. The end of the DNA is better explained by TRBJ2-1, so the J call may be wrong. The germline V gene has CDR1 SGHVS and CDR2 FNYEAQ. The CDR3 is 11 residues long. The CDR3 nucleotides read TGTGCCAGCGGAGTATTTAATGAGCAGTTCTTC. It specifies CASGVFNEQFF.

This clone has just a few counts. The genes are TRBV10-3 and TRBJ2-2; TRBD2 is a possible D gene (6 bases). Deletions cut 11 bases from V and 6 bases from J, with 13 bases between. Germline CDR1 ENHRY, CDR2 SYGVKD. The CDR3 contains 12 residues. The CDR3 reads CASWPGAGELFF. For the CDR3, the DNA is TGTGCCTCGTGGCCGGGGGCCGGGGAGCTGTTTTTT.

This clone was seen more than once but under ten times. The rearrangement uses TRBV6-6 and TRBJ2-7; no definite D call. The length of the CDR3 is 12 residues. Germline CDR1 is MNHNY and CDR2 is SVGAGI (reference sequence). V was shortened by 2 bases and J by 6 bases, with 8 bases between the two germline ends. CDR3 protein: CASSYTEGEQYF. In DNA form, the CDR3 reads TGTGCCAGCAGTTACACCGAAGGCGAGCAGTACTTC.

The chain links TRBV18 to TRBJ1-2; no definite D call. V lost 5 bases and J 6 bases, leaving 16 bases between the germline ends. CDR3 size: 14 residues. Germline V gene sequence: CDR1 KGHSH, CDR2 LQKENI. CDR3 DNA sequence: TGTGCCAGCTCAGGGTTAGAGGAGTACCATGGCTACACCTTC. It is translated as CASSGLEEYHGYTF. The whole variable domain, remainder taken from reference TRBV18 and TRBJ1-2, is NAGVMQNPRHLVRRRGQEARLRCSPMKGHSHVYWYRQLPEEGLKFMVYLQKENIIDESGMPKERFSAEFPKEGPSILRIQQVVRGDSAAYFCASSGLEEYHGYTFGSGTRLTVV.

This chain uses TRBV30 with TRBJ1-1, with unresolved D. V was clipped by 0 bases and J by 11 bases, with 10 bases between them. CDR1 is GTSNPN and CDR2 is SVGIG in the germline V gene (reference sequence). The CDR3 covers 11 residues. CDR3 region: CAWSVGASAFF. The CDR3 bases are TGTGCCTGGAGTGTTGGAGCGTCGGCTTTCTTT.